This TCR beta chain is from a study of blood T cells in healthy people across ages. A J-beta primer mix and a sample-barcoded 5' primer were used in a second PCR of about 7 to 12 cycles. TCRdb reprocessed the 5' RACE reads via MiXCR and lists one record per CDR3 protein. The sample records 600,000 to 1,000,000 distinct CDR3 sequences, approximately 25% being singletons. CDR1 DFQATT and CDR2 SNEGSKA come from the germline V gene (reference sequence). This CDR3 has 13 amino acids. V lost 3 bases and J lost 5, with 11 bases in between. This clonotype has more than one count but fewer than ten. This same sample was also part of a study on T cells of mothers and their children.

This TCR came from a boy between 10 and 17 years old in good health. Sequenced input: blood. The chain is built from TRBV20-1 and TRBJ1-5; D is perhaps TRBD1 (5 bases). CDR3: CSASERGYQPQHF. CDR3 nucleotide sequence: TGCAGTGCTAGTGAGCGGGGCTATCAGCCCCAGCATTTT.